This TCR beta chain comes out of a study of blood T cell repertoires in COVID-19. Study information: Collection of acute and convalescent COVID-19 samples took place in the United States, Italy and Spain. Sample material is recorded as cDNA or gDNA derived from T cells, B-cell-depleted T cells, or PBMCs.

The CDR3 is 15 residues long. The germline V and J ends were trimmed by 4 bases and 2 bases, with 14 bases remaining between them. Germline V gene lookup returns CDR1 SGHRS and CDR2 YFSETQ. Source study methods: Estimates of nucleated cell counts were drawn from the amplification of reference gene primers. Sequenced by immunoSEQ multiplex PCR; TCRdb stores in-frame clones only, minus some. The V and J calls and clone size are taken from that table; D and trimming were inferred from the DNA. The data show approximately 300,000 clones, around 86% seen once. The source is a woman in her 50s with acute or convalescent COVID-19. The sample consisted of peripheral blood. This sequence joins TRBV5-1 and TRBJ2-3, with D perhaps matching TRBD1 (5 bases). CDR3 DNA sequence: TGCGCCAGCAGCCCTTGGGGCCTGACCACAGATACGCAGTATTTT. It encodes CASSPWGLTTDTQYF.